This T cell receptor (beta chain) was sequenced for a study of blood T cell repertoires in COVID-19. Across 24 US areas, participants ranged in age from about 18 to 89 years. Within 2 weeks of study entry, exposed participants had contacted a PCR-confirmed or clinician-diagnosed COVID-19 case. Measured with immunoSEQ multiplex PCR; TCRdb has only the in-frame clones, and not every one. Counted here are approximately 250,000 clones, less than 95% occurring once; the ten biggest clones make up around 2.8%. Material for sequencing was PBMCs or T cells enriched from blood (not recorded which). This receptor was taken from a man aged 40-55 years who had been exposed to COVID-19.

In DNA form, the CDR3 reads TGCGCCAGCAGCCAGGGACTAGCGGAGTCATCCTACAATGAGCAGTTCTTC. This encodes CASSQGLAESSYNEQFF. The V and J genes are TRBV4-1 and TRBJ2-1; 11 nucleotides align to TRBD2. Germline V gene sequence: CDR1 MGHRA, CDR2 YSYEKL. V lost 3 bases to trimming and J lost 1 base; unmatched junction nucleotides: 5. The CDR3 sequence is 17 residues long.